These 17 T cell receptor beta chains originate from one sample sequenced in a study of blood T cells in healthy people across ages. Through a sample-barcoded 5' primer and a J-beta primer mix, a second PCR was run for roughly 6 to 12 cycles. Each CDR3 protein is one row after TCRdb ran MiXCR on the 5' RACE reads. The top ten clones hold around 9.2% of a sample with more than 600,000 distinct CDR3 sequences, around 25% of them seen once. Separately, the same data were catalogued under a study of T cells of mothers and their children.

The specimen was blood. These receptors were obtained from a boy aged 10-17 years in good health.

The CDR3 reads CASSQEGRTEEQFF. The CDR3 DNA reads TGTGCCAGCAGCCAAGAGGGACGGACGGAAGAGCAGTTCTTC. The chain combines TRBV4-2 with TRBJ2-5, with D possibly called TRBD1 or TRBD2 (5 bases each). The J call may be mistaken, given a closer DNA end match to TRBJ2-1. The germline V gene encodes CDR1 LGHNA and CDR2 YNFKEQ. The CDR3 has 14 amino acids.

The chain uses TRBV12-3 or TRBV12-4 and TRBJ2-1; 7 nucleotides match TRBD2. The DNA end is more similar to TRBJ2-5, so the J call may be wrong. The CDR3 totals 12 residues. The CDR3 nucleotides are TGTGCCAGCGGGAGGGGCCTGGAGCCCCAGTACTTC. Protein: CASGRGLEPQYF.

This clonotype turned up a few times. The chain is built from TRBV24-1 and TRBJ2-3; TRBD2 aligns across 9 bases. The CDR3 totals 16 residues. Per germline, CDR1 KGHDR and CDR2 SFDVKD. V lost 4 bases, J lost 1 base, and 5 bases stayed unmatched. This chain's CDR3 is CATSDRGRARTDTQYF. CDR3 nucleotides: TGTGCCACCAGTGACCGCGGGAGGGCCCGCACAGATACGCAGTATTTT.

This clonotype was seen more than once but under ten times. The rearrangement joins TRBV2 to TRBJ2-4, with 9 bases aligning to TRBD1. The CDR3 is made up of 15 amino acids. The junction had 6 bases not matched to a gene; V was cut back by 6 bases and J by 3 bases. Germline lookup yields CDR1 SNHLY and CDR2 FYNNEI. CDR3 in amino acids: CASSNTGGGKNIQYF. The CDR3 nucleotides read TGTGCCAGCAGCAATACAGGGGGCGGCAAAAACATTCAGTACTTC.

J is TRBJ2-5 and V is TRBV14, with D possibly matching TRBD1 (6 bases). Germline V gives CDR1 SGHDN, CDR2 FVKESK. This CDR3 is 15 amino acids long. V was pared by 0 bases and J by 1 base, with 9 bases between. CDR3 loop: CASSQEETGQETQYF. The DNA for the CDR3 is TGTGCCAGCAGCCAAGAGGAGACAGGCCAAGAGACCCAGTACTTC.

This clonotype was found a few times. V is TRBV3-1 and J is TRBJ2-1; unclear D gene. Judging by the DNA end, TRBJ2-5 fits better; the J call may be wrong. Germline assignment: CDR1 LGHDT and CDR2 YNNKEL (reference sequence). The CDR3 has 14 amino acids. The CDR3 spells CASSQDNGSGTQYF. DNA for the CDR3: TGTGCCAGCAGCCAAGATAACGGGTCCGGGACCCAGTACTTC.

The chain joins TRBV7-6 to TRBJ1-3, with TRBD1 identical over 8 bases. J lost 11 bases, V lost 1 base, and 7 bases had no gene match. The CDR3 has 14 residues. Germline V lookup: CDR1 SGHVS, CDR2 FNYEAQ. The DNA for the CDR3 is TGTGCCAGCAGCTTAGGGCAGGGGGCGCACGCCATATATTTT. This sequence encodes CASSLGQGAHAIYF.

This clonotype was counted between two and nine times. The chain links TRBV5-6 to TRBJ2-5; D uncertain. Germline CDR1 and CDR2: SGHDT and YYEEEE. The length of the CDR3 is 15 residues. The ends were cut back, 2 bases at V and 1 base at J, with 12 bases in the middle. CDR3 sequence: CASSFFSLGQETQYF. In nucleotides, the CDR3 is TGTGCCAGCAGCTTTTTTTCTCTAGGCCAAGAGACCCAGTACTTC.

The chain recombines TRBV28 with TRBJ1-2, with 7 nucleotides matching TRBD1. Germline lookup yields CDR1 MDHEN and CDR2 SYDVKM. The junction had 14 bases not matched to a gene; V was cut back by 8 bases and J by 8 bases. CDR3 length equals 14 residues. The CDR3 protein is CASWLPTGIGGYTF. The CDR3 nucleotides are TGTGCCAGCTGGCTACCGACAGGGATCGGCGGCTACACCTTC.

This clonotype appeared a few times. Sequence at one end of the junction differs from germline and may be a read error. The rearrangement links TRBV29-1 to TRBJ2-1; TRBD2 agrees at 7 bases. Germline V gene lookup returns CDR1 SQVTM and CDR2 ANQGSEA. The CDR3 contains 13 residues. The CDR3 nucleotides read TGCAGCGTCGAAGCCGGACTAGTAGTTGAGCAGTTCTTC. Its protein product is CSVEAGLVVEQFF.

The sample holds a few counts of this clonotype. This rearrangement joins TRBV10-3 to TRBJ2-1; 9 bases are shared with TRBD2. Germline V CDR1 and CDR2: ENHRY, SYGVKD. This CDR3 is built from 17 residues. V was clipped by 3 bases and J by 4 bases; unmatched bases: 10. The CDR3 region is CAISERTGLAGYNEQFF. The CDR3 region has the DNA TGTGCCATCAGTGAACGGACGGGGCTAGCGGGATACAATGAGCAGTTCTTC.

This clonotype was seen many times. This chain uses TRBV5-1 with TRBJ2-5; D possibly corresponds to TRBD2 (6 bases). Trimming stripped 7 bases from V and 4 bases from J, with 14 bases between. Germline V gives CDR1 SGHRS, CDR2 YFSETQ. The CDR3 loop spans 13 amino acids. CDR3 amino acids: CASGGRLGETQYF. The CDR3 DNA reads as TGCGCCAGCGGAGGGCGACTAGGAGAGACCCAGTACTTC.

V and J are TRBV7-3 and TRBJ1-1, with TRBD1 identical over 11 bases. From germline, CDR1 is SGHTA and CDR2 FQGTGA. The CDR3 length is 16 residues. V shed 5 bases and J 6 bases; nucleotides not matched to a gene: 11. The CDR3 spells CASSPTRTGGVAEAFF. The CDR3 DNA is TGTGCCAGCAGCCCGACCCGGACAGGGGGCGTGGCTGAAGCTTTCTTT.

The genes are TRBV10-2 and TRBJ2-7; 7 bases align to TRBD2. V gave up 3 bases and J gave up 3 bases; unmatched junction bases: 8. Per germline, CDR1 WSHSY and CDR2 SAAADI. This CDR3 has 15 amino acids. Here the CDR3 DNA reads TGCGCCAGCAGTGATAGGGAGGGGACTATCTACGAGCAGTACTTC. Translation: CASSDREGTIYEQYF.

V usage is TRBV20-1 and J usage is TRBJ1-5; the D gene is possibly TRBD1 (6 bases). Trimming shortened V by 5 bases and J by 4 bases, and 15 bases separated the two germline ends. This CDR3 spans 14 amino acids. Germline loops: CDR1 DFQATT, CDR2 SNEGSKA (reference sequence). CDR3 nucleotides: TGCAGTGCTCTAACGCGTAGGGGGAATCAGCCCCAGCATTTT. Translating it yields CSALTRRGNQPQHF.

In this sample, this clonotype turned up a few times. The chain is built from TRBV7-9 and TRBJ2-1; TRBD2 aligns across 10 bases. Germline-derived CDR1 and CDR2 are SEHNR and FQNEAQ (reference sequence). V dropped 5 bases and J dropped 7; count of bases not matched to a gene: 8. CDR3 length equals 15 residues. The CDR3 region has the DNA TGTGCCAGCAGCGAAAGCGGGAGGGGAGGTAATGAGCAGTTCTTC. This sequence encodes CASSESGRGGNEQFF.

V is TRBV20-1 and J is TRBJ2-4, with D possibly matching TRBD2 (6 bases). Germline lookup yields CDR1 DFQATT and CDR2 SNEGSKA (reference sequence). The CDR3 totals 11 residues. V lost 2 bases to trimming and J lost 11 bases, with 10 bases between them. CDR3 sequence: CSARREEVQYF. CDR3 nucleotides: TGCAGTGCTAGAAGGGAGGAGGTTCAGTACTTC.